These 17 T cell receptor beta chains were all obtained from the same sample, sequenced in a study of cytomegalovirus exposure and HLA in healthy donors. Both 60 Vbeta primers and 13 Jbeta primers went into the PCR. The repertoire was sequenced with immunoSEQ multiplex PCR; TCRdb's copy has only in-frame clones and lacks some. This sample carries about 91,000 clones, with 3% to 3.5% going to the ten biggest clones. Sequencing was done on a sample of PBMCs. These receptors originate from a woman in her thirties in good health and CMV-seronegative.

The chain joins TRBV5-1 to TRBJ2-5, with 8 bases matching TRBD1. The J call may be incorrect, as the DNA end agrees better with TRBJ2-7. The germline CDR1 and CDR2 sequences are SGHRS and YFSETQ. The CDR3 runs 15 residues. DNA of the CDR3: TGCGCCAGCAGCTTGGCCAACCAGGGGGCGAACGAGCAGTACTTC. Protein: CASSLANQGANEQYF.

The chain is built from TRBV10-3 and TRBJ2-3, with 7 bases lining up with TRBD1. Looked up from germline, CDR1 is ENHRY and CDR2 is SYGVKD. The CDR3 loop spans 13 amino acids. Trimming removed 11 bases from V and 2 bases from J; junction bases left unmatched: 7. The CDR3 is CAVSTGPTDTQYF. The CDR3 DNA reads as TGTGCCGTCTCGACAGGGCCCACAGATACGCAGTATTTT.

V usage is TRBV9 and J usage is TRBJ2-1; 8 nucleotides align to TRBD2. Germline V CDR1 and CDR2: SGDLS, YYNGEE. V lost 3 bases to trimming and J lost 0 bases; unmatched junction nucleotides: 5. This CDR3 has 16 amino acids. This chain's CDR3 is CASSGTSLNSYNEQFF. CDR3 bases: TGTGCCAGCAGCGGGACTAGCCTCAACTCCTACAATGAGCAGTTCTTC.

The V call is TRBV4-1, the J call TRBJ2-7, with TRBD1 identical over 9 bases. Germline assignment: CDR1 MGHRA and CDR2 YSYEKL. V lost 4 bases to trimming and J lost 6 bases; unmatched junction nucleotides: 10. The CDR3 loop spans 15 amino acids. The DNA for the CDR3 is TGCGCCAGCAGCCGAGTTACAGGGGGCGCCTCCGAGCAGTACTTC. It yields the protein CASSRVTGGASEQYF.

This chain joins TRBV7-6 and TRBJ1-5; D is possibly TRBD1 (5 bases). Per germline, CDR1 SGHVS and CDR2 FNYEAQ. The CDR3 runs to 14 residues. Trimming removed 5 bases at V and 5 bases at J, with 13 bases between. CDR3 DNA: TGTGCCAGCAGCCGGCGGGGGGAGGATCAGCCCCAGCATTTT. Its translation: CASSRRGEDQPQHF.

The rearrangement uses TRBV7-3 and TRBJ2-5, with no clear D. Germline CDR1 reads SGHTA; CDR2 reads FQGTGA. V dropped 4 bases and J dropped 5 bases, with 11 bases sitting between them. CDR3 length: 13 amino acids. The CDR3 region has the DNA TGTGCCAGCAGCTCCCAGGATGGCGAGACCCAGTACTTC. Amino acid sequence: CASSSQDGETQYF. Together with reference TRBV7-3 and TRBJ2-5, the CDR3 gives the full variable domain: GAGVSQTPSNKVTEKGKYVELRCDPISGHTALYWYRQSLGQGPEFLIYFQGTGAADDSGLPNDRFFAVRPEGSVSTLKIQRTERGDSAVYLCASSSQDGETQYFGPGTRLLVL.

The CDR3 protein is CASSEQGGLGYTF. The CDR3 DNA is TGTGCCAGCAGTGAACAGGGGGGCCTTGGCTACACCTTC. This chain connects TRBV6-1 to TRBJ1-2; 7 positions agree with TRBD1. Germline V gene data show CDR1 as MNHNS and CDR2 as SASEGT. The CDR3 runs to 13 residues. V dropped 2 bases and J dropped 7; count of bases not matched to a gene: 4.

V gene TRBV7-2 combines with J gene TRBJ1-2; tentatively, D is TRBD1 (5 bases). CDR1 is SGHTA, CDR2 FQGNSA, per germline. This CDR3 has 13 residues. V gave up 6 bases and J gave up 7 bases, with 15 bases separating them. The CDR3 sequence: CASRQGASSGYTF. The CDR3 nucleotides are TGTGCCAGCAGGCAGGGTGCCTCATCTGGCTACACCTTC.

The chain has TRBV28 and TRBJ1-1; 9 bases fit TRBD1. The V and J ends lost 6 bases and 1 base, in that order; junction bases with no gene match: 3. This CDR3 has 14 residues. The germline gives CDR1 MDHEN, CDR2 SYDVKM. This chain's CDR3 is CASRPQGANTEAFF. In DNA, the CDR3 is TGTGCCAGCAGACCACAGGGGGCGAACACTGAAGCTTTCTTT.

The chain uses TRBV27 and TRBJ2-2, with 8 nucleotides matching TRBD1. Unmatched junction bases numbered 2, after V lost 2 bases and J lost 3 bases. The CDR3 consists of 15 residues. Germline-derived CDR1 and CDR2 are MNHEY and SMNVEV (reference sequence). The CDR3 protein is CASSLTGGDTGELFF. Here the CDR3 DNA reads TGTGCCAGCAGTTTAACAGGGGGAGACACCGGGGAGCTGTTTTTT.

J is TRBJ2-7 and V is TRBV30, with 7 bases aligning to TRBD2. The length of the CDR3 is 14 residues. J lost 2 bases, V lost 1 base, and 5 bases had no gene match. CDR1 GTSNPN and CDR2 SVGIG come from the germline V gene (reference sequence). The CDR3 loop reads CAWSGRERPYEQYF. In nucleotides, the CDR3 is TGTGCCTGGAGTGGGCGGGAGCGCCCCTACGAGCAGTACTTC.

The chain links TRBV18 to TRBJ2-2, with 7 nucleotides matching TRBD1. This CDR3 spans 18 amino acids. CDR1 is KGHSH, CDR2 LQKENI, per germline. J lost 6 bases, V lost 3 bases, and 16 bases had no gene match. The CDR3 sequence is CASSPRDRLSQGSGELFF. CDR3 nucleotides: TGTGCCAGCTCACCTCGGGACAGACTATCTCAGGGCTCCGGGGAGCTGTTTTTT.

The rearrangement links TRBV7-3 to TRBJ1-2; 10 nucleotides line up with TRBD1. Germline CDR1 SGHTA, CDR2 FQGTGA. V shed 5 bases and J 4 bases; nucleotides not matched to a gene: 7. CDR3 length: 15 residues. The CDR3 DNA reads TGTGCCAGCAGCCGTACCGGGACAGGGGTCTATGGCTACACCTTC. Translated: CASSRTGTGVYGYTF.

The chain has TRBV7-2 and TRBJ1-1, with 7 bases lining up with TRBD1. The V gene's germline CDR1 is SGHTA and CDR2 FQGNSA. CDR3 length: 16 residues. V shed 3 bases and J 6 bases; nucleotides not matched to a gene: 13. The chain's CDR3 is CASSFVGGWGAPEAFF. The CDR3 DNA is TGTGCCAGCAGCTTCGTAGGGGGCTGGGGGGCTCCTGAAGCTTTCTTT.

This sequence joins TRBV11-2 and TRBJ1-4, with D unclear. The ends were cut back, 5 bases at V and 7 bases at J, with 8 bases in the middle. In germline, CDR1 is SGHAT, CDR2 FQNNGV. The CDR3 has 12 residues. Here the CDR3 reads CASSRGGEKLFF. In DNA, the CDR3 is TGTGCCAGCAGCCGTGGAGGTGAAAAACTGTTTTTT.

The chain links TRBV28 to TRBJ2-7; D may be TRBD1 (6 bases). CDR1 MDHEN and CDR2 SYDVKM come from the germline V gene. This CDR3 is 15 amino acids long. The V end lost 2 bases, the J end lost 4 bases, and 15 bases lay between the germline ends. CDR3 in DNA: TGTGCCAGCAGTTTAATTGGGCAGGGGAGATACGAGCAGTACTTC. Translating gives CASSLIGQGRYEQYF. Combining the CDR3 with reference TRBV28 and TRBJ2-7 gives the whole variable domain DVKVTQSSRYLVKRTGEKVFLECVQDMDHENMFWYRQDPGLGLRLIYFSYDVKMKEKGDIPEGYSVSREKKERFSLILESASTNQTSMYLCASSLIGQGRYEQYFGPGTRLTVT.

J is TRBJ2-1 and V is TRBV7-8; TRBD2 might be the D (7 bases). Trimming shortened V by 1 base and J by 10 bases, and 20 bases separated the two germline ends. The CDR3 contains 16 residues. Germline V gene lookup returns CDR1 SGHVS and CDR2 FQNEAQ. CDR3 residues: CASSLVNGRERGEQFF. CDR3 coding DNA: TGTGCCAGCAGCTTAGTTAACGGGCGGGAGAGGGGGGAGCAGTTCTTC.